The next 25 T cell receptor beta chains were all read from a single sample in a study of T cells in Graves' hyperthyroidism and ophthalmopathy. The TCR beta CDR3 regions underwent amplification using RNA transcripts as the source. The primer set for the first-round RT-PCR of the TCR CDR3 was HTBI. TCRdb recomputed calls from the multiplex PCR reads with MiXCR, one row per CDR3 protein. The profile shows under 700,000 distinct CDR3 sequences, over 15% of them singletons. The source material was blood. The receptors here all came from a woman aged 18-29 years with Graves' hyperthyroidism.

Only a few counts were recorded for this clonotype. The V and J genes are TRBV4-1 and TRBJ2-5, with 9 nucleotides matching TRBD1. Germline-derived CDR1 and CDR2 are MGHRA and YSYEKL. CDR3 size: 17 residues. V trimming: 3 bases; J trimming: 3 bases; junction bases outside the gene matches: 11. The CDR3 DNA reads as TGCGCCAGCAGCCAGAGGAGGGCCGGGACAGGGAAAGAGACCCAGTACTTC. This gives the protein CASSQRRAGTGKETQYF.

This clonotype has ten or more counts. The chain carries TRBV12-3 or TRBV12-4 and TRBJ1-5; perhaps TRBD1 as D (5 bases). V lost 0 bases and J lost 3, with 15 bases in between. This CDR3 is 17 amino acids long. This chain's CDR3 is CASSLARGEWANQPQHF. CDR3 in DNA: TGTGCCAGCAGTTTAGCGAGAGGGGAGTGGGCCAATCAGCCCCAGCATTTT.

This clonotype was observed a few times. V and J are TRBV2 and TRBJ2-1, with D perhaps matching TRBD1 (6 bases). The CDR3 runs 14 residues. V shed 5 bases and J shed 6 bases, with 14 bases lying between them. In germline, CDR1 is SNHLY, CDR2 FYNNEI. The CDR3 loop reads CASSPWGPGNEQFF. CDR3 coding DNA: TGTGCCAGCAGTCCATGGGGGCCGGGCAATGAGCAGTTCTTC.

V is TRBV7-9 and J is TRBJ2-2; D is perhaps TRBD2 (5 bases). The CDR3 is 15 residues long. V dropped 3 bases and J dropped 0 bases, with 8 bases sitting between them. Germline CDR1 reads SEHNR; CDR2 reads FQNEAQ (reference sequence). As DNA, the CDR3 is TGTGCCAGCAGCTTCACCGGGACGAACACCGGGGAGCTGTTTTTT. Translated: CASSFTGTNTGELFF.

This clonotype was counted many times. The genes are TRBV11-2 and TRBJ2-2; 9 bases are a match to TRBD2. Germline V gene sequence: CDR1 SGHAT, CDR2 FQNNGV. The CDR3 sequence is 15 residues long. Unmatched junction bases numbered 4, after V lost 7 bases and J lost 1 base. The CDR3 region is CASNLREGNTGELFF. CDR3 nucleotides: TGTGCCAGCAACCTGCGGGAGGGGAACACCGGGGAGCTGTTTTTT.

This clonotype was counted between two and nine times. This rearrangement joins TRBV27 to TRBJ2-2; 9 bases agree with TRBD1. This CDR3 comprises 17 residues. CDR1 and CDR2 (germline): MNHEY, SMNVEV (reference sequence). With 5 bases clipped from V and 7 bases from J, the junction kept 14 bases outside the gene matches. The CDR3 is CASSLGTGKGQSGELFF. The CDR3 region has the DNA TGTGCCAGCAGTCTAGGGACAGGGAAGGGACAAAGCGGGGAGCTGTTTTTT.

The rearrangement links TRBV5-1 to TRBJ1-2; no definite D call. The germline V gene has CDR1 SGHRS and CDR2 YFSETQ. V lost 2 bases and J 5 bases, leaving 22 bases between the germline ends. This CDR3 is built from 17 residues. This CDR3 reads CASSLRGPGETLYGYTF. The CDR3 DNA follows: TGCGCCAGCAGCTTAAGAGGTCCCGGCGAAACCCTATATGGCTACACCTTC.

This clonotype occurred many times. This chain uses TRBV28 with TRBJ1-1; D gene uncertain. In germline, CDR1 is MDHEN, CDR2 SYDVKM. The V gene lost 5 bases and the J gene lost 3 bases, with 13 bases spanning the gap. This CDR3 contains 14 residues. Here the CDR3 DNA reads TGTGCCAGCAGTGGGGTCCGATCGGACACTGAAGCTTTCTTT. Residues: CASSGVRSDTEAFF.

The genes are TRBV24-1 and TRBJ2-4; no reliable D call. This CDR3 comprises 11 residues. The germline V gene has CDR1 KGHDR and CDR2 SFDVKD. With 3 bases removed from V and 5 bases from J, the gap between germline ends came to 1 base. The CDR3 loop reads CATSDQNIQYF. CDR3 nucleotides: TGTGCCACCAGTGATCAAAACATTCAGTACTTC.

Only one count was recorded for this clonotype. This chain links TRBV14 with TRBJ1-2; TRBD1 agrees at 11 bases. Germline values: CDR1 SGHDN, CDR2 FVKESK. Unmatched junction bases numbered 12, after V lost 0 bases and J lost 6 bases. CDR3 length equals 18 residues. CDR3 sequence (DNA): TGTGCCAGCAGCCAAGATTGGGGGACAGGGGGTTCGTTGCATGGCTACACCTTC. Its protein is CASSQDWGTGGSLHGYTF.

This clonotype was recorded at least ten times. The chain joins TRBV12-3 or TRBV12-4 to TRBJ2-1; 9 nucleotides line up with TRBD1. This CDR3 has 14 amino acids. Germline trimming cut 5 bases from V and 7 bases from J; bases unmatched to any gene: 6. CDR3: CASSPGQGHNEQFF. The CDR3, as DNA: TGTGCCAGCAGTCCGGGACAGGGTCATAATGAGCAGTTCTTC.

Written as DNA, the CDR3 is TGCAGTGCTAGAGAGGGCCCTGGAAACACCATATATTTT. Encoded protein: CSAREGPGNTIYF. This chain connects TRBV20-1 to TRBJ1-3; D ambiguous. V shed 0 bases and J shed 2 bases, with 5 bases lying between them. The CDR3 is made up of 13 amino acids. CDR1 and CDR2 from the germline V gene are DFQATT and SNEGSKA (reference sequence).

This clonotype was seen a handful of times. This chain connects TRBV20-1 to TRBJ2-1; D could derive from TRBD1 or TRBD2 (5 bases each). Looked up from germline, CDR1 is DFQATT and CDR2 is SNEGSKA (reference sequence). The ends were cut back, 3 bases at V and 4 bases at J, with 19 bases in the middle. The CDR3 has 16 residues. CDR3 in amino acids: CSASQPGRRPYNEQFF. CDR3 coding DNA: TGCAGTGCTAGCCAACCGGGACGTCGACCGTACAATGAGCAGTTCTTC.

At least ten counts were recorded for this clonotype. This chain links TRBV11-3 with TRBJ2-7; possibly TRBD2 for D (5 bases). Trimming took 4 bases from V and 4 from J, leaving 17 bases between them. Germline V CDR1 and CDR2: SGHNT, YENEEA. This CDR3 region has 15 residues. Here the CDR3 reads CASSSGLRGTYEQYF. CDR3 DNA: TGTGCCAGCAGCTCGGGCCTCCGGGGAACATACGAGCAGTACTTC.

This clonotype showed up many times. The chain links TRBV15 to TRBJ2-1, with D perhaps being TRBD1 or TRBD2 (5 bases each). Germline V gene lookup returns CDR1 LNHNV and CDR2 YYDKDF (reference sequence). The CDR3 spans 15 residues. The ends were cut back, 0 bases at V and 4 bases at J, with 10 bases in the middle. CDR3 loop: CATSREGTAYNEQFF. CDR3 bases: TGTGCCACCAGCAGAGAGGGGACGGCATACAATGAGCAGTTCTTC.

There are many counts of this clonotype. V usage is TRBV12-3 or TRBV12-4 and J usage is TRBJ2-3; 7 bases are a match to TRBD1. The CDR3 loop spans 13 amino acids. V shed 5 bases, J shed 4 bases, and the junction held 3 bases outside the gene matches. Written as DNA, the CDR3 is TGTGCCAGCAGTCGGGACAGACCAGATACGCAGTATTTT. Protein product: CASSRDRPDTQYF.

The chain combines TRBV18 with TRBJ2-3; possibly TRBD2 for D (6 bases). Germline V gene sequence: CDR1 KGHSH, CDR2 LQKENI. This CDR3 has 15 amino acids. V was clipped by 6 bases and J by 4 bases, with 17 bases between them. This CDR3 reads CASSPLASSADTQYF. CDR3 DNA sequence: TGTGCCAGCTCCCCTCTAGCGTCTAGCGCAGATACGCAGTATTTT.

The chain has TRBV5-4 and TRBJ1-2; 7 nucleotides line up with TRBD1. Looked up from germline, CDR1 is SGHNT and CDR2 is YYREEE (reference sequence). The CDR3 length is 14 residues. Germline trimming cut 4 bases from V and 6 bases from J; bases unmatched to any gene: 9. CDR3 residues: CASSIQGRINGYTF. The CDR3 nucleotides read TGTGCCAGCAGCATACAGGGGAGGATTAATGGCTACACCTTC. The full variable domain, completed using reference TRBV5-4 and TRBJ1-2, is ETGVTQSPTHLIKTRGQQVTLRCSSQSGHNTVSWYQQALGQGPQFIFQYYREEENGRGNFPPRFSGLQFPNYSSELNVNALELDDSALYLCASSIQGRINGYTFGSGTRLTVV.

This clonotype showed up just a few times. This chain joins TRBV11-2 and TRBJ1-6; perhaps TRBD1 as D (5 bases). Germline V gene lookup returns CDR1 SGHAT and CDR2 FQNNGV. V lost 1 base to trimming and J lost 0 bases, with 7 bases between them. CDR3 size: 16 residues. CDR3: CASSLGGGSYNSPLHF. CDR3 coding DNA: TGTGCCAGCAGCTTAGGCGGGGGCTCCTATAATTCACCCCTCCACTTT.

The chain joins TRBV12-3 or TRBV12-4 to TRBJ1-2; D is unresolved. The CDR3 runs 10 residues. The V and J ends lost 3 bases and 4 bases respectively, with 0 bases between them. CDR3 region: CASSFYGYTF. DNA of the CDR3: TGTGCCAGCAGTTTCTATGGCTACACCTTC.

This clonotype appeared a few times. This chain uses TRBV28 with TRBJ1-2; TRBD1 matches at 7 bases. Trimming took 9 bases from V and 4 from J; bases not matched to a gene: 11. The CDR3 runs to 14 residues. CDR1 MDHEN and CDR2 SYDVKM come from the germline V gene. CDR3 sequence reads: CASGQGGLSYGYTF. The CDR3 coding sequence is TGTGCCAGTGGGCAGGGGGGCCTCTCCTATGGCTACACCTTC.

This clonotype came up many times. V is TRBV2 and J is TRBJ2-2; 7 nucleotides align to TRBD2. CDR1 SNHLY and CDR2 FYNNEI come from the germline V gene. The V gene end was trimmed by 6 bases and the J gene end by 3 bases; junction bases not matched to a gene: 10. This CDR3 spans 16 amino acids. The CDR3: CASRIGRGAYTGELFF. The CDR3 DNA is TGTGCCAGCAGGATTGGGAGGGGCGCCTACACCGGGGAGCTGTTTTTT.

The V call is TRBV5-1, the J call TRBJ1-1; D is perhaps TRBD1 (6 bases). V lost 3 bases and J 0 bases, leaving 12 bases between the germline ends. There are 15 residues in the CDR3. Germline CDR1 is SGHRS and CDR2 is YFSETQ. DNA of the CDR3: TGCGCCAGCAGCTATAAGGACAGAATGAACACTGAAGCTTTCTTT. Its translation is CASSYKDRMNTEAFF.

This clonotype was detected ten times or more. The CDR3 region has the DNA TGTGCCACCAGCAACCCTTCCCCGGGACTAGTGCCAGATACGCAGTATTTT. It yields the protein CATSNPSPGLVPDTQYF. This chain connects TRBV24-1 to TRBJ2-3; 8 positions match TRBD2. V trimming: 7 bases; J trimming: 4 bases; junction bases outside the gene matches: 15. Germline CDR1 and CDR2: KGHDR and SFDVKD. This CDR3 has 17 residues.

On this clonotype itself: It may be a read error: a sequence one base away is much more abundant. V usage is TRBV5-1 and J usage is TRBJ2-5; TRBD1 might be the D (5 bases). Germline V CDR1 and CDR2: SGHRS, YFSETQ. The CDR3 length is 14 residues. The CDR3 DNA is TGCGCCAGCAGCTCAACGACAGTCCAAGAGACCCAGTGCTTC. This translates into CASSSTTVQETQCF.